The entry below gives a single TCR beta chain sequence along with its context. The target of this receptor is not known. Per-base quality was not reported, and no clone a single base away is much larger than it. These data are taken from a study of T cells in Graves' hyperthyroidism and ophthalmopathy (dated by TCRdb to the late 2010s). About the full investigation: Peripheral blood samples were taken at initial diagnosis, before any treatment was given. A discovery cohort of around 98 patients, roughly 43 with Graves' ophthalmopathy and about 60 with stable Graves' hyperthyroidism, was used to find distinguishing TCR V-J signatures. Whether ophthalmopathy could be predicted prospectively was tested in an independent validation cohort made up of 18 to 20 hyperthyroidism patients plus 17 patients who later progressed to ophthalmopathy. For training and testing, the 95 to 100 patients in the discovery cohort were randomly divided in a 7:3 ratio. In several Graves' hyperthyroidism patients, the study also compared T-cell repertoires from thyroid tissue with T-cell repertoires from blood. Once sampling was done, hyperthyroidism patients were given methimazole at a starting dose of 30 mg daily, whereas ophthalmopathy patients were given high-dose intravenous methylprednisolone. According to the paper, TCR Vbeta CDR3 sequencing was carried out on over 130 peripheral blood samples, which came from more than 40 ophthalmopathy, under 85 hyperthyroidism and some 17 progressor patients.

The CDR3 measures 14 amino acids from cysteine to phenylalanine. This entry keeps only the CDR3 DNA: 42 bases, framed from base 1. From the germline V gene, CDR1 is MNHNS and CDR2 is SASEGT. Trimming at the junction amounts to 6 bases on V and 3 bases on J, and the germline ends lie 15 bases apart. Amplification of TCR beta CDR3 regions was carried out from RNA transcripts. The TCR CDR3 was subjected to a first round of RT-PCR using the HTBI primer set and the Qiagen OneStep RT-PCR kit. A second multiplex PCR round built the libraries, followed by size selection and purification. Sequencing of the libraries was done on an Illumina HiSeq2000 using paired-end 100 bp reads. On the authors' methods: SOAPnuke was used to process the raw data, with reads discarded if the reads contained adapters or uncalled bases, had a mean Phred below 15, or lacked an exact constant-primer or identifier match. COPE v1.2.5 was used to merge the high-quality paired reads, and each unique nucleotide sequence was defined as a clonotype. MiTCR v1.1 was used to align clonotypes to the IMGT TRBV, TRBD and TRBJ reference segments. Only V-J combinations with frequency above 0.0001, covering 99.2% of repertoires, were analysed. The TCS score was defined as the ratio of F50 (clonal expansion) to E x V (chaos), calculated using BLOSUM62-based TCRdist between CDR3 peptides within each V-J. Welch's t-statistics and random forest reduced roughly 500 V-J features to 10 to 15, which were used in a naive Bayes classifier (R e1071). The similarity between thyroid and blood repertoires was quantified using the Morisita-Horn index. TCRdb itself trimmed the public reads at Q25 with fastp, ran MiXCR and retained productive beta chains. CDR3 protein duplicates are merged, each entry listing the most common genes and DNA. The V and J calls and clone size come from TCRdb's table, not from the authors' own analysis. A total of fewer than 650,000 distinct CDR3 sequences appear in this sample, approximately 14% of them only once. The ten largest clones add up to about 3.9% of the sample.

General conclusions and limits of the study: In validation, progression to ophthalmopathy was predicted by the model with roughly 71% sensitivity and around 76% specificity, a median of about 6.4 months before onset. Blood samples also contained most of the expanded thyroid clonotypes (frequency above 0.001), which suggests that blood repertoires may reflect thyroid immune responses. No statistical method was used to fix the sample size in advance, and group allocation was not hidden from the investigators. In cross-validation, a model built on a 13 V-J signature told ophthalmopathy apart from stable hyperthyroidism with approximately 90% sensitivity and 81% to 82% specificity, and in testing the same model reached 80%/75%.

Ophthalmopathy patients had moderately to severely active disease, with a Clinical Activity Score of 3 or more, a NOSPECS grade of 4 or more, and a disease duration of less than 3 months. Any patient with an uncontrolled infection, another autoimmune disease, pregnancy or lactation was excluded. Diagnoses were based on clinical symptoms, serum thyroxine and TRAb, thyroid ultrasound and orbital computed tomography. PBMCs were isolated from 10 ml of fresh peripheral blood by Ficoll-Paque density gradient centrifugation. Total RNA was extracted using Trizol reagent, and RNA quality was assessed on an Agilent 2100 Bioanalyzer.

The V gene is TRBV6-1 and the J gene is TRBJ2-7; a confident D gene designation cannot be given. The specimen sequenced was blood. This TCR derives from a woman in her forties with Graves' ophthalmopathy. The CDR3 region: CASSPVSKIYEQYF. The nucleotides read TGTGCCAGCAGCCCCGTTTCAAAAATCTACGAGCAGTACTTC.